Listed below are T cell receptor beta chains from one sample, sequenced in a study of shared clonotypes between healthy human individuals. The assay was immunoSEQ multiplex PCR, and TCRdb's table has in-frame clones only and misses some. The table has more than 900,000 clones, 75% to 85% seen once. Sequencing used memory CD4+ T cells from PBMCs. Every receptor here comes from a man in his late teens or twenties in good health. Some clones in this sample may be carry-over from other donors' samples. CDR3s leave out the opening cysteine and the closing phenylalanine or tryptophan.

j_call v_call cdr3_aa
TRBJ2-1 TRBV5-6 ASSRDSRKI
TRBJ2-6 TRBV11-2 ASSLDRKFPGANVLT
TRBJ1-2 TRBV5-5 ASSLDRDRSGYT
TRBJ2-4 TRBV2 ASRGPLGKNIQY
TRBJ1-2 TRBV28 ASKPGRTYGYT
TRBJ1-4 TRBV5-1 ASSPGSKEKLF
TRBJ1-1 TRBV28 ASRLPGQLNTEAF
TRBJ2-3 TRBV5-1 ASSLVGGGGDTQY
TRBJ2-1 TRBV18 ASSPLGTDNEQF
TRBJ2-5 TRBV7-3 ASSPKSGRETQY
TRBJ2-3 TRBV7-2 ASSTGTSGSPDTQY
TRBJ1-3 TRBV11-2 ASSFTWDRLNSGNTIY
TRBJ2-1 TRBV6-5 ASSPGTSGRVRQF
TRBJ1-1 TRBV4-1 ASSQGVGTEAF
TRBJ2-6 TRBV4-1 ASSQSRAGGANVLT
TRBJ2-1 TRBV4-3 ASSPYLVSSYNEQF
TRBJ2-2 TRBV7-9 ASSFRPSPNTGELF
TRBJ1-2 TRBV13 ASSLTGQGAHGYT
TRBJ1-1 TRBV19 ASRPNAGSTEAF
TRBJ1-2 TRBV29-1 SVVWSGTGYGYT
TRBJ2-2 TRBV27 ASSRSGEELF
TRBJ2-3 TRBV5-5 ASSFLRAGTQY
TRBJ2-3 TRBV5-1 ASSAGLEAQY
TRBJ1-4 TRBV18 ASSPAGQGEKLF
TRBJ1-5 TRBV6-1 ASRPNRSHNQPQH
TRBJ1-2 TRBV7-3 ASSLMGGPNYGYT
TRBJ1-4 TRBV10-2 ASSEVARGEKLF
TRBJ2-3 TRBV30 AWSGGGSTDTQY
TRBJ2-7 TRBV5-3 ARSISYEQY
TRBJ2-7 TRBV7-2 ASSLPISGRGSYEQY
TRBJ2-7 TRBV2 ASSPDGAWDEQY
TRBJ2-1 TRBV29-1 SVHGGYGRAVGNEQF
TRBJ2-2 TRBV10-3 AISATTGDTGELF
TRBJ1-3 TRBV13 ASSSYRDRVGNTIY
TRBJ2-1 TRBV7-3 ASSQRPAKGEQF